The entry below describes one T cell receptor beta chain. Its antigen is still unknown. The sample belongs to a study of blood T cells in healthy people across ages. The overall study: About one barcoded beta molecule per two T cells was captured by template switching. Study findings and constraints: Changes seen in expanded clonotypes were possibly confounded by donor CMV status left unknown. The lack of PBMC sorting stopped any conclusive naive versus antigen-experienced comparison.

The V end was cut by 4 bases, the J end by 5 bases, with 14 bases between. The length of the CDR3 is 14 residues. The germline CDR1 and CDR2 sequences are GTSNPN and SVGIG (reference sequence). It was with a sample-barcoded 5' primer and a J-beta primer mix that a second PCR of roughly 7 to 12 cycles was run. MiXCR, run by TCRdb on the 5' RACE reads, gives a single entry per CDR3 protein. The sample holds 1,800,000 or so distinct CDR3 sequences, about 39% seen once. The specimen sequenced was blood. The origin of this receptor is a human donor in good health. The V gene is TRBV30, the J gene TRBJ2-2; D is perhaps TRBD2 (6 bases). The CDR3 loop is CAWNPGTSTGELFF. The CDR3 nucleotides read TGTGCCTGGAACCCCGGGACTTCAACCGGGGAGCTGTTTTTT.